These 20 T cell receptor beta chains share one sample of origin, sequenced in a study of T cells after posttransplantation cyclophosphamide. Treatment was busulfan-fludarabine conditioning, a marrow graft, and cyclophosphamide on days +3 and +4. Assay used: immunoSEQ multiplex PCR; TCRdb lists only in-frame clones, some missing. The data show some 6,000 clones, 1.5% to 2% seen once. The material sequenced was PBMCs, taken roughly 240 days after a stem cell transplant with posttransplant cyclophosphamide. Receptors were obtained from a young adult male patient who received an allogeneic stem cell transplant from a related donor, was CMV-positive, and had no GVHD. These T cells may partly come from the graft donor.

This clone was found a few times. The J gene is TRBJ2-2, the V gene TRBV25-1; 11 positions agree with TRBD1. The CDR3 is 15 amino acids. J was trimmed by 7 bases and V by 4 bases; bases with no gene match: 5. Germline V gene sequence: CDR1 MGHDK, CDR2 SYGVNS. The CDR3 region has the DNA TGTGCCAGCAGTGCGGGGACAGGGGGTGTCGGGGAGCTGTTTTTT. Translation gives CASSAGTGGVGELFF.

This clone has more than one count but fewer than ten. V is TRBV9 and J is TRBJ2-5, with D tentatively TRBD1 (6 bases). V lost 4 bases to trimming and J lost 1 base, with 14 bases between them. CDR3 length: 15 residues. Germline CDR1 SGDLS, CDR2 YYNGEE. Here the CDR3 DNA reads TGTGCCAGCAGCAGGGACATTAGCAGCCAAGAGACCCAGTACTTC. The encoded protein is CASSRDISSQETQYF.

This clone appeared a few times. V and J are TRBV6-1 and TRBJ2-5; 9 positions match TRBD1. Trimming took 4 bases from V and 14 from J; bases not matched to a gene: 11. The CDR3 has 13 residues. Germline CDR1 is MNHNS and CDR2 is SASEGT. The CDR3 sequence: CASSAGQGVTPYF. The CDR3 nucleotides are TGTGCCAGCAGTGCGGGACAGGGAGTCACTCCCTACTTC.

The genes are TRBV7-8 and TRBJ1-4; D gene ambiguous. CDR3 length: 16 residues. V lost 6 bases and J 0 bases, leaving 14 bases between the germline ends. Germline values: CDR1 SGHVS, CDR2 FQNEAQ. The CDR3 loop is CASSKLLDATNEKLFF. The CDR3 nucleotides are TGTGCCAGCAGTAAACTCCTTGATGCAACTAATGAAAAACTGTTTTTT.

This clone has a handful of counts. The gene calls are TRBV19 and TRBJ1-1, with D tentatively TRBD1 (5 bases). V was trimmed by 2 bases and J by 4 bases, leaving 20 bases between them. Germline assignment: CDR1 LNHDA and CDR2 SQIVND (reference sequence). The CDR3 spans 17 residues. The CDR3 sequence is CASSISRFPGGVTEAFF. The CDR3 DNA is TGTGCCAGTAGTATATCGCGGTTCCCGGGAGGGGTCACTGAAGCTTTCTTT. Based on the CDR3 plus reference TRBV19 and TRBJ1-1, the full variable domain is DGGITQSPKYLFRKEGQNVTLSCEQNLNHDAMYWYRQDPGQGLRLIYYSQIVNDFQKGDIAEGYSVSREKKESFPLTVTSAQKNPTAFYLCASSISRFPGGVTEAFFGQGTRLTVV.

This chain joins TRBV9 and TRBJ1-2, with no clear D. Trimming removed 0 bases from V and 7 bases from J, with 10 bases in between. The CDR3 extends over 13 amino acids. The germline V gene encodes CDR1 SGDLS and CDR2 YYNGEE. The CDR3 DNA follows: TGTGCCAGCAGCGTAGCTCGGTCATGTGGCTACACCTTC. Protein sequence: CASSVARSCGYTF.

This clone showed up just a few times. The J gene is TRBJ1-1, the V gene TRBV5-1; D perhaps matches TRBD1 (5 bases). The CDR3 consists of 12 residues. CDR1 is SGHRS and CDR2 is YFSETQ in the germline V gene. The ends were cut back, 1 base at V and 4 bases at J, with 5 bases in the middle. The CDR3 here is CASSLQGTEAFF. DNA of the CDR3: TGCGCCAGCAGCTTGCAGGGCACTGAAGCTTTCTTT.

This clone was observed a handful of times. This chain joins TRBV4-3 and TRBJ2-1; TRBD2 aligns across 7 bases. CDR1 LGHNA and CDR2 YSLEER come from the germline V gene. With V trimmed by 2 bases and J by 0 bases, 4 bases remained unmatched. CDR3 length equals 16 residues. The CDR3 DNA sequence: TGCGCCAGCAGCCAATACAGCGGGATCTCCTACAATGAGCAGTTCTTC. It specifies CASSQYSGISYNEQFF.

The chain carries TRBV29-1 and TRBJ1-2; 10 bases are a match to TRBD1. Germline V gives CDR1 SQVTM, CDR2 ANQGSEA. The V and J ends lost 4 bases and 4 bases, in that order; junction bases with no gene match: 15. The CDR3 has 17 amino acids. The CDR3 nucleotides are TGCAGCGTTGTTGGGGAAAGATCCGGGACAGGGGCCTATGGCTACACCTTC. It codes for CSVVGERSGTGAYGYTF.

This clone was seen only a few times. V usage is TRBV2 and J usage is TRBJ2-7; 7 bases agree with TRBD1. Looked up from germline, CDR1 is SNHLY and CDR2 is FYNNEI. V was clipped by 8 bases and J by 2 bases; unmatched bases: 9. The CDR3 runs to 14 residues. CDR3 residues: CASAMQGTAYEQYF. The CDR3 DNA reads as TGTGCCAGCGCAATGCAGGGGACAGCCTACGAGCAGTACTTC.

This clone has just a few counts. The chain carries TRBV4-2 and TRBJ2-1; 10 nucleotides line up with TRBD2. CDR1 and CDR2 (germline): LGHNA, YNFKEQ. CDR3 length: 16 residues. V was clipped by 0 bases and J by 9 bases; unmatched bases: 8. The CDR3 region is CASSQDPGLAIGEQFF. The CDR3 nucleotides are TGTGCCAGCAGCCAAGACCCGGGACTAGCGATAGGTGAGCAGTTCTTC.

The chain uses TRBV9 and TRBJ2-1; 11 positions match TRBD2. Trimming cost V 4 bases and J 4 bases; bases outside gene matches: 7. This CDR3 comprises 16 residues. Germline-derived CDR1 and CDR2 are SGDLS and YYNGEE. CDR3 amino acids: CASSPTGTSGYNEQFF. The CDR3 coding sequence is TGTGCCAGCAGCCCAACGGGGACTAGCGGATACAATGAGCAGTTCTTC.

This clone has just a few counts. This chain connects TRBV2 to TRBJ1-1; no definite D call. CDR3 length: 14 residues. Between the trimmed V and J ends, which lost 1 base and 4 bases, there was a span of 10 bases. The germline gives CDR1 SNHLY, CDR2 FYNNEI. The CDR3 protein is CASSEVESSTEAFF. CDR3 nucleotides: TGTGCCAGCAGTGAAGTAGAGTCTAGCACTGAAGCTTTCTTT.

The gene calls are TRBV5-6 and TRBJ2-7, with D tentatively TRBD1 (5 bases). The V end was cut by 4 bases, the J end by 3 bases, with 14 bases between. Germline CDR1 and CDR2: SGHDT and YYEEEE. The CDR3 totals 14 residues. The CDR3 reads CASSLSAGRYEQYF. The CDR3 DNA sequence: TGTGCCAGCAGCCTGTCGGCAGGGCGCTACGAGCAGTACTTC.

This clone was found a few times. The chain recombines TRBV7-3 with TRBJ2-5; 7 bases map to TRBD2. The CDR3 consists of 15 residues. Germline CDR1 and CDR2: SGHTA and FQGTGA. V shed 5 bases and J 3 bases; nucleotides not matched to a gene: 9. CDR3 nucleotides: TGTGCCAGCAGCAAACAAGCGGGAAGGGAAGAGACCCAGTACTTC. Amino acids: CASSKQAGREETQYF. The full variable domain, completed using reference TRBV7-3 and TRBJ2-5, is GAGVSQTPSNKVTEKGKYVELRCDPISGHTALYWYRQSLGQGPEFLIYFQGTGAADDSGLPNDRFFAVRPEGSVSTLKIQRTERGDSAVYLCASSKQAGREETQYFGPGTRLLVL.

The chain couples TRBV7-7 to TRBJ2-5, with D possibly TRBD2 on 6 matching bases. This CDR3 contains 13 residues. Deletions cut 6 bases from V and 5 bases from J, with 13 bases between. Germline values: CDR1 SSHAT, CDR2 FNYEAQ (reference sequence). CDR3 coding DNA: TGTGCCAGCAGTTCGGGAGTCGGGGAGACCCAGTACTTC. This encodes CASSSGVGETQYF.

The chain couples TRBV18 to TRBJ1-1; 9 bases agree with TRBD1. J was trimmed by 5 bases and V by 3 bases; bases with no gene match: 7. Germline loops: CDR1 KGHSH, CDR2 LQKENI. The CDR3 has 15 residues. CDR3 loop: CASSPGTGSDTEAFF. In nucleotides, the CDR3 is TGTGCCAGCTCACCCGGGACAGGGAGTGATACTGAAGCTTTCTTT. Using reference TRBV18 and TRBJ1-1 for the parts outside the CDR3, the full variable domain is NAGVMQNPRHLVRRRGQEARLRCSPMKGHSHVYWYRQLPEEGLKFMVYLQKENIIDESGMPKERFSAEFPKEGPSILRIQQVVRGDSAAYFCASSPGTGSDTEAFFGQGTRLTVV.

This clone was recorded a few times. This chain joins TRBV27 and TRBJ1-4; D is unresolved. The CDR3 has 14 amino acids. The V gene lost 2 bases and the J gene lost 5 bases, with 9 bases spanning the gap. The germline gives CDR1 MNHEY, CDR2 SMNVEV (reference sequence). CDR3 bases: TGTGCCAGCAGTTTAGCAGGCGTAAATGAAAAACTGTTTTTT. Encoded protein: CASSLAGVNEKLFF.

This clone was counted only a few times. J is TRBJ1-4 and V is TRBV14; no reliable D call. The CDR3 has 14 residues. Germline lookup yields CDR1 SGHDN and CDR2 FVKESK. Trimming cost V 2 bases and J 7 bases, with 11 bases left between them. CDR3 protein: CASSQSGVSEKLFF. CDR3 nucleotides: TGTGCCAGCAGCCAATCCGGGGTTTCTGAAAAACTGTTTTTT.

The J gene is TRBJ1-2, the V gene TRBV7-2; TRBD1 matches 7 bases. This CDR3 is built from 15 residues. Germline V gene sequence: CDR1 SGHTA, CDR2 FQGNSA. V dropped 3 bases and J dropped 8; count of bases not matched to a gene: 12. The CDR3 nucleotides read TGTGCCAGCAGCTTCGGACTGACAGGGAATCGGGGCTACACCTTC. Encoded protein: CASSFGLTGNRGYTF.